These 20 T cell receptor beta chains came from one sample sequenced in a study of T cell responses to AZD1222 COVID-19 vaccine. Method: immunoSEQ multiplex PCR; TCRdb's copy keeps in-frame clones and lacks some. The sample gives over 150,000 clones, roughly 90% of which show up once; approximately 17% is in the top ten. The source was peripheral blood, collected on day 0 of AZD1222 vaccination. Receptors were obtained from an adult in good health.

V is TRBV29-1 and J is TRBJ1-2, with D possibly being TRBD1 (6 bases). Between the trimmed V and J ends, which lost 3 bases and 0 bases, there was a span of 14 bases. The CDR3 length is 15 residues. Germline V gene lookup returns CDR1 SQVTM and CDR2 ANQGSEA. In DNA, the CDR3 is TGCAGCGTTGACGGGACACCAAACTCTAACTATGGCTACACCTTC. This encodes CSVDGTPNSNYGYTF.

The rearrangement uses TRBV11-3 and TRBJ2-7; no clear D. The CDR3 consists of 13 residues. Germline CDR1 and CDR2: SGHNT and YENEEA. V was shortened by 3 bases and J by 3 bases, with 9 bases between the two germline ends. The CDR3 nucleotides are TGTGCCAGCAGCTTCCGGCCCCGCTACGAGCAGTACTTC. The encoded protein is CASSFRPRYEQYF.

The rearrangement uses TRBV28 and TRBJ1-5; D possibly corresponds to TRBD1 (5 bases). V was shortened by 1 base and J by 5 bases, with 15 bases between the two germline ends. CDR1 and CDR2 from the germline V gene are MDHEN and SYDVKM. CDR3 size: 16 residues. The CDR3 loop is CASSLFSGGGDQPQHF. Written as DNA, the CDR3 is TGTGCCAGCAGTTTATTCTCGGGGGGTGGCGATCAGCCCCAGCATTTT.

This chain links TRBV28 with TRBJ1-4; 7 bases line up with TRBD1. Germline CDR1 MDHEN, CDR2 SYDVKM. There are 14 residues in the CDR3. Losses at the gene ends were 3 bases for V and 7 bases for J; bases not matched to a gene: 5. CDR3 DNA: TGTGCCAGCAGTTTCTCCAGGGGGGGTGAAAAACTGTTTTTT. It encodes CASSFSRGGEKLFF. The entire variable domain, with the rest obtained from reference TRBV28 and TRBJ1-4, is as follows: DVKVTQSSRYLVKRTGEKVFLECVQDMDHENMFWYRQDPGLGLRLIYFSYDVKMKEKGDIPEGYSVSREKKERFSLILESASTNQTSMYLCASSFSRGGEKLFFGSGTQLSVL.

The chain couples TRBV7-3 to TRBJ1-1; 8 positions match TRBD1. Per germline, CDR1 SGHTA and CDR2 FQGTGA. This CDR3 contains 14 residues. V lost 5 bases to trimming and J lost 4 bases; unmatched junction nucleotides: 6. The CDR3 here is CASSLTGVITEAFF. The CDR3 nucleotides are TGTGCCAGCAGCCTGACAGGGGTTATCACTGAAGCTTTCTTT.

The chain links TRBV7-2 to TRBJ2-3, with 8 bases that match TRBD1. CDR1 and CDR2 from the germline V gene are SGHTA and FQGNSA. The length of the CDR3 is 15 residues. Trimming at V came to 5 bases and at J to 0 bases, leaving 4 bases not matched to a gene. CDR3 residues: CASSTRTGSTDTQYF. CDR3 in DNA: TGTGCCAGCAGCACCCGGACAGGGAGCACAGATACGCAGTATTTT.

The rearrangement uses TRBV5-1 and TRBJ2-7, with unresolved D. CDR1 and CDR2 (germline): SGHRS, YFSETQ. Trimming stripped 1 base from V and 0 bases from J, with 5 bases between. The length of the CDR3 is 13 residues. CDR3 loop: CASSLSSSYEQYF. In nucleotides, the CDR3 is TGCGCCAGCAGCTTGTCCAGCTCCTACGAGCAGTACTTC.

The chain carries TRBV7-9 and TRBJ1-5; no clear D gene. V lost 0 bases and J 1 base, leaving 7 bases between the germline ends. The CDR3 contains 15 residues. Germline CDR1 SEHNR, CDR2 FQNEAQ (reference sequence). The CDR3 nucleotides are TGTGCCAGCAGCTTAGCCGTGGGGAGCAATCAGCCCCAGCATTTT. Its translation: CASSLAVGSNQPQHF.

This sequence joins TRBV6-4 and TRBJ1-1; D call uncertain. This CDR3 contains 13 residues. Germline assignment: CDR1 MRHNA and CDR2 SNTAGT. Trimming left V 5 bases short and J 1 base short, with 8 bases between. The CDR3 loop reads CASSSTENTEAFF. CDR3 nucleotide sequence: TGTGCCAGCAGTTCGACGGAGAACACTGAAGCTTTCTTT.

The V call is TRBV5-1, the J call TRBJ1-3, with no clear D. This CDR3 spans 14 amino acids. V was cut by 0 bases and J by 2 bases, with 6 bases left in between. Germline assignment: CDR1 SGHRS and CDR2 YFSETQ. CDR3 coding DNA: TGCGCCAGCAGCTTGGCCGGAACTGGAAACACCATATATTTT. Its translation is CASSLAGTGNTIYF.

This chain joins TRBV28 and TRBJ1-1; D uncertain. Germline CDR1 MDHEN, CDR2 SYDVKM. Trimming took off 7 bases at V and 5 bases at J, with 14 bases between the two ends. CDR3 length: 13 amino acids. In nucleotides, the CDR3 is TGTGCCAGCACCATAAGGAGGAAGACTGAAGCTTTCTTT. It codes for CASTIRRKTEAFF.

Points on this clone: This same CDR3 is encoded by further DNA sequences in the sample. The chain carries TRBV10-3 and TRBJ1-1; D remains unclear. The CDR3 loop spans 12 amino acids. V was cut by 3 bases and J by 5 bases, with 7 bases left in between. CDR1 and CDR2 (germline): ENHRY, SYGVKD. CDR3: CAISEVGTEAFF. The CDR3 bases are TGTGCCATCAGTGAAGTGGGGACTGAAGCTTTCTTT.

V and J are TRBV30 and TRBJ1-2; perhaps TRBD1 as D (5 bases). The length of the CDR3 is 12 residues. V was pared by 2 bases and J by 7 bases, with 11 bases between. Germline V lookup: CDR1 GTSNPN, CDR2 SVGIG (reference sequence). In DNA, the CDR3 is TGTGCCTGGAGTCCGGGACCTCGTGGCTACACCTTC. Translation: CAWSPGPRGYTF.

This CDR3 is CASSQDRSGYTF. Here the CDR3 DNA reads TGTGCCAGCAGCCAGGATAGGTCGGGCTACACCTTC. This chain uses TRBV6-5 with TRBJ1-2; D unresolved. This CDR3 comprises 12 residues. V was pared by 6 bases and J by 8 bases, with 13 bases between. In germline, CDR1 is MNHEY, CDR2 SVGAGI.

The chain joins TRBV6-6 to TRBJ2-7; D remains ambiguous. Looked up from germline, CDR1 is MNHNY and CDR2 is SVGAGI (reference sequence). CDR3 size: 13 residues. Trimming took 5 bases from V and 3 from J, leaving 11 bases between them. The DNA of the CDR3 is TGTGCCAGCAGTCGACTGCGCGACTACGAGCAGTACTTC. It yields the protein CASSRLRDYEQYF.

The count of this clone is one. The gene calls are TRBV13 and TRBJ2-3; D is possibly TRBD2 (5 bases). V dropped 5 bases and J dropped 0 bases, with 18 bases sitting between them. Germline CDR1 PRHDT, CDR2 FYEKMQ (reference sequence). The CDR3 consists of 17 residues. The CDR3 loop reads CASSRWEPKASTDTQYF. The CDR3 DNA reads as TGTGCCAGCAGCCGATGGGAGCCCAAAGCTAGCACAGATACGCAGTATTTT.

This chain connects TRBV12-5 to TRBJ1-1; the D gene is possibly TRBD1 (6 bases). Germline-derived CDR1 and CDR2 are LGHNT and FRNRAP. The CDR3 runs to 15 residues. Trimming pared 7 bases from V and 1 base from J, leaving 16 bases between. The DNA of the CDR3 is TGTGCTAGTGCCACAGGGATGGAGACGAACACTGAAGCTTTCTTT. This codes for CASATGMETNTEAFF.

The chain joins TRBV5-5 to TRBJ1-2; 9 bases are a match to TRBD1. Unmatched junction bases numbered 10, after V lost 4 bases and J lost 3 bases. The germline CDR1 and CDR2 sequences are SGHKS and YYEKEE (reference sequence). The CDR3 covers 16 residues. The CDR3 sequence is CASSVRDRAYYYGYTF. In nucleotides, the CDR3 is TGTGCCAGCAGCGTCCGGGACAGGGCTTATTACTATGGCTACACCTTC.

In the case of this clone: One end of the junction fails to match germline, which may point to a read error. The CDR3 nucleotides read TGTGCCCGCAGCGGCCGGGGGGAAGGGTGGGGTGAGCAGTTCTTC. It encodes CARSGRGEGWGEQFF. The V gene is TRBV9, the J gene TRBJ2-1, with 7 bases aligning to TRBD2. This CDR3 comprises 15 residues. The germline gives CDR1 SGDLS, CDR2 YYNGEE.

J is TRBJ1-1 and V is TRBV6-5; D not certain. CDR1 MNHEY and CDR2 SVGAGI come from the germline V gene. V lost 6 bases, J lost 6 bases, and 11 bases lay in between. The CDR3 has 12 amino acids. Here the CDR3 reads CASSPGPPEAFF. The CDR3 DNA reads as TGTGCCAGCAGCCCGGGCCCGCCTGAAGCTTTCTTT.